The 20 T cell receptor beta chains below were found in one sample sequenced in a study of beta chain features in type 1 diabetes. Overall study results and limits: Across all four CD4+ subsets, people with type 1 diabetes showed modestly shorter TCRB CDR3s.

Reverse transcription of all isolated RNA meant that expressed TCRB transcripts were sequenced. Data came from immunoSEQ multiplex PCR; TCRdb stores just in-frame clones and leaves some out. Altogether around 710,000 clones are present, 12% being singletons, with the ten largest covering around 0.12%. For these TCRs, the target antigens are not known. Source material: naive CD4+ T cells from blood. The receptors originated from a man aged 25 to 40 with type 1 diabetes.

This clone turned up a few times. The chain has TRBV7-9 and TRBJ1-6, with a weak D call TRBD1 (6 bases). The ends were cut back, 5 bases at V and 6 bases at J, with 14 bases in the middle. Germline CDR1 and CDR2: SEHNR and FQNEAQ (reference sequence). The CDR3 consists of 15 residues. The CDR3 nucleotides read TGTGCCAGCAGCGAGAATGGACAGAGTAATTCACCCCTCCACTTT. Translation gives CASSENGQSNSPLHF.

This clone has a handful of counts. This sequence joins TRBV7-9 and TRBJ1-5; D not resolved. Germline values: CDR1 SEHNR, CDR2 FQNEAQ (reference sequence). Trimming pared 10 bases from V and 1 base from J, leaving 5 bases between. The CDR3 loop spans 11 amino acids. The CDR3 DNA follows: TGTGCCACTGGGAGCAATCAGCCCCAGCATTTT. This codes for CATGSNQPQHF.

A few counts support this clone. The genes are TRBV4-3 and TRBJ1-2; D remains ambiguous. The CDR3 loop spans 14 amino acids. Germline V CDR1 and CDR2: LGHNA, YSLEER. V shed 0 bases and J shed 8 bases, with 13 bases lying between them. The CDR3 DNA is TGCGCCAGCAGCCAAGATAGCCCCTTTCGGGGCTACACCTTC. Its translation is CASSQDSPFRGYTF.

This clone was observed a handful of times. The CDR3 sequence: CASSLIQGTNEQYF. CDR3 DNA sequence: TGTGCCAGCAGCTTAATCCAGGGAACCAACGAGCAGTACTTC. The chain carries TRBV7-9 and TRBJ2-7; possibly TRBD1 for D (5 bases). The CDR3 contains 14 residues. V was pared by 2 bases and J by 5 bases, with 13 bases between. Germline-derived CDR1 and CDR2 are SEHNR and FQNEAQ (reference sequence).

J is TRBJ1-2 and V is TRBV6-5, with D tentatively TRBD1 (5 bases). Trimming pared 0 bases from V and 5 bases from J, leaving 13 bases between. Germline V gives CDR1 MNHEY, CDR2 SVGAGI. This CDR3 region has 15 residues. For the CDR3, the DNA is TGTGCCAGCAGTTACTCTGGCCAGGGAAGATATGGCTACACCTTC. It yields the protein CASSYSGQGRYGYTF.

As for this clone: Other DNA sequences of this sample code for an identical CDR3. The rearrangement links TRBV2 to TRBJ2-1, with 9 bases aligning to TRBD1. Germline trimming cut 6 bases from V and 7 bases from J; bases unmatched to any gene: 1. The CDR3 is made up of 12 amino acids. Looked up from germline, CDR1 is SNHLY and CDR2 is FYNNEI. The CDR3: CASRGQGNEQFF. The DNA for the CDR3 is TGTGCCAGCAGAGGACAGGGGAATGAGCAGTTCTTC. Full variable domain (missing parts from reference TRBV2 and TRBJ2-1): EPEVTQTPSHQVTQMGQEVILRCVPISNHLYFYWYRQILGQKVEFLVSFYNNEISEKSEIFDDQFSVERPDGSNFTLKIRSTKLEDSAMYFCASRGQGNEQFFGPGTRLTVL.

V gene TRBV4-3 combines with J gene TRBJ2-1; weak D call: TRBD1 (6 bases). V shed 0 bases and J shed 8 bases, with 8 bases lying between them. This CDR3 spans 13 amino acids. Germline V gene data show CDR1 as LGHNA and CDR2 as YSLEER. The DNA for the CDR3 is TGCGCCAGCAGCCAAGACAGGGGATATGAGCAGTTCTTC. Translated, it gives CASSQDRGYEQFF.

This chain joins TRBV7-9 and TRBJ2-3; 10 nucleotides match TRBD1. CDR1 is SEHNR, CDR2 FQNEAQ, per germline (reference sequence). Losses at the gene ends were 5 bases for V and 4 bases for J; bases not matched to a gene: 3. The CDR3 sequence is 14 residues long. The CDR3 DNA reads as TGTGCCAGCAGCCCCGGACAGGGGGCAGATACGCAGTATTTT. Translation: CASSPGQGADTQYF.

Worth noting for this clone: Other DNA sequences in the same sample also yield this CDR3. The rearrangement uses TRBV28 and TRBJ2-7; D not certain. This CDR3 region has 12 residues. The V gene lost 3 bases and the J gene lost 3 bases, with 6 bases spanning the gap. Germline V lookup: CDR1 MDHEN, CDR2 SYDVKM. CDR3 sequence: CASSFGVYEQYF. CDR3 sequence (DNA): TGTGCCAGCAGTTTTGGGGTCTACGAGCAGTACTTC.

The chain joins TRBV18 to TRBJ2-7; D is ambiguous. The V end lost 4 bases, the J end lost 2 bases, and 15 bases lay between the germline ends. CDR1 and CDR2 (germline): KGHSH, LQKENI. The length of the CDR3 is 15 residues. CDR3 sequence reads: CASSLSQDAAYEQYF. CDR3 sequence (DNA): TGTGCCAGCTCACTCTCGCAGGACGCCGCCTACGAGCAGTACTTC.

A few counts support this clone. The chain links TRBV5-1 to TRBJ2-7; D possibly corresponds to TRBD1 (6 bases). The CDR3 runs 12 residues. V lost 4 bases and J 4 bases, leaving 9 bases between the germline ends. Germline V gives CDR1 SGHRS, CDR2 YFSETQ. The DNA for the CDR3 is TGCGCCAGCAGCCAGGACAGATACGAGCAGTACTTC. Translation: CASSQDRYEQYF.

The table lists this clone with a few counts. The chain combines TRBV30 with TRBJ1-6, with a weak D call TRBD1 (5 bases). Per germline, CDR1 GTSNPN and CDR2 SVGIG (reference sequence). CDR3 length: 14 residues. V lost 5 bases and J lost 7, with 15 bases in between. CDR3 residues: CAWDQGFGNSPLHF. CDR3 DNA: TGTGCCTGGGACCAGGGTTTCGGGAATTCACCCCTCCACTTT.

Only a few counts were recorded for this clone. At one of its ends the junction is not consistent with the germline gene, which may arise from a read error. This chain joins TRBV29-1 and TRBJ2-1; D possibly corresponds to TRBD1 (6 bases). This CDR3 comprises 14 residues. The germline CDR1 and CDR2 sequences are SQVTM and ANQGSEA. The CDR3 DNA reads as TGCAGCGTTAAAGAGGGGGAATCCTACAATGAGCAGTTCTTC. Its translation is CSVKEGESYNEQFF.

CDR3 coding DNA: TGTGCCAGCAGTGAGGACAGGGGGGGAGAGACCCAGTACTTC. Translating gives CASSEDRGGETQYF. The chain recombines TRBV25-1 with TRBJ2-5; 10 bases are shared with TRBD1. The V gene's germline CDR1 is MGHDK and CDR2 SYGVNS. V dropped 3 bases and J dropped 4; count of bases not matched to a gene: 2. This CDR3 is built from 14 residues. Using reference TRBV25-1 and TRBJ2-5 for the parts outside the CDR3, the full variable domain is EADIYQTPRYLVIGTGKKITLECSQTMGHDKMYWYQQDPGMELHLIHYSYGVNSTEKGDLSSESTVSRIRTEHFPLTLESARPSHTSQYLCASSEDRGGETQYFGPGTRLLVL.

The chain links TRBV13 to TRBJ2-5, with no clear D. Judging by the DNA end, TRBJ2-7 fits better; the J call may be wrong. The CDR3 runs to 13 residues. In germline, CDR1 is PRHDT, CDR2 FYEKMQ (reference sequence). The CDR3 region has the DNA TGTGCCAGCAGCTGGGGTACAACCTACGAGCAGTACTTC. Its protein product is CASSWGTTYEQYF.

Concerning this clone: Other DNA sequences in this sample translate to the same CDR3. This rearrangement joins TRBV18 to TRBJ2-3; unclear D gene. Trimming shortened V by 0 bases and J by 2 bases, and 0 bases separated the two germline ends. Germline V gene data show CDR1 as KGHSH and CDR2 as LQKENI. This CDR3 is built from 12 residues. The CDR3 protein is CASSPPTDTQYF. For the CDR3, the DNA is TGTGCCAGCTCACCACCCACAGATACGCAGTATTTT.

This clone was seen more than once but under ten times. The chain recombines TRBV23-1 with TRBJ1-1; D is uncertain. TRBV23-1 is annotated as an ORF whose role is uncertain. This CDR3 contains 15 residues. Deletions cut 0 bases from V and 0 bases from J, with 8 bases between. The DNA for the CDR3 is TGCGCCAGCAGTCAATCGGAAGCAATGAACACTGAAGCTTTCTTT. It encodes CASSQSEAMNTEAFF.

This clone turned up a few times. The chain combines TRBV5-1 with TRBJ1-5; D uncertain. CDR3 length equals 14 residues. V lost 4 bases and J lost 4, with 12 bases in between. CDR1 and CDR2 (germline): SGHRS, YFSETQ. CDR3 bases: TGCGCCAGCAGCCTGATGGGGTTGAATCAGCCCCAGCATTTT. It encodes CASSLMGLNQPQHF.

The rearrangement links TRBV6-6 to TRBJ2-3, with D tentatively TRBD1 (6 bases). V lost 5 bases and J 3 bases, leaving 15 bases between the germline ends. The germline V gene has CDR1 MNHNY and CDR2 SVGAGI (reference sequence). This CDR3 contains 15 residues. The CDR3 sequence is CASSRRQVSTDTQYF. The CDR3 DNA reads TGTGCCAGCAGTCGACGACAGGTCTCAACAGATACGCAGTATTTT.

As for this clone: It is unclear where the CDR3 begins or ends on the DNA, so no DNA is shown, and the CDR3 is as TCRdb lists it. This chain joins TRBV25-1 and TRBJ1-2; the D call in the table, TRBD1, was not verified against the DNA. Looked up from germline, CDR1 is MGHDK and CDR2 is SYGVNS. 15 amino acids form the CDR3, both terminal residues included. CDR3 sequence: CASSSSTGTGDGYTF.